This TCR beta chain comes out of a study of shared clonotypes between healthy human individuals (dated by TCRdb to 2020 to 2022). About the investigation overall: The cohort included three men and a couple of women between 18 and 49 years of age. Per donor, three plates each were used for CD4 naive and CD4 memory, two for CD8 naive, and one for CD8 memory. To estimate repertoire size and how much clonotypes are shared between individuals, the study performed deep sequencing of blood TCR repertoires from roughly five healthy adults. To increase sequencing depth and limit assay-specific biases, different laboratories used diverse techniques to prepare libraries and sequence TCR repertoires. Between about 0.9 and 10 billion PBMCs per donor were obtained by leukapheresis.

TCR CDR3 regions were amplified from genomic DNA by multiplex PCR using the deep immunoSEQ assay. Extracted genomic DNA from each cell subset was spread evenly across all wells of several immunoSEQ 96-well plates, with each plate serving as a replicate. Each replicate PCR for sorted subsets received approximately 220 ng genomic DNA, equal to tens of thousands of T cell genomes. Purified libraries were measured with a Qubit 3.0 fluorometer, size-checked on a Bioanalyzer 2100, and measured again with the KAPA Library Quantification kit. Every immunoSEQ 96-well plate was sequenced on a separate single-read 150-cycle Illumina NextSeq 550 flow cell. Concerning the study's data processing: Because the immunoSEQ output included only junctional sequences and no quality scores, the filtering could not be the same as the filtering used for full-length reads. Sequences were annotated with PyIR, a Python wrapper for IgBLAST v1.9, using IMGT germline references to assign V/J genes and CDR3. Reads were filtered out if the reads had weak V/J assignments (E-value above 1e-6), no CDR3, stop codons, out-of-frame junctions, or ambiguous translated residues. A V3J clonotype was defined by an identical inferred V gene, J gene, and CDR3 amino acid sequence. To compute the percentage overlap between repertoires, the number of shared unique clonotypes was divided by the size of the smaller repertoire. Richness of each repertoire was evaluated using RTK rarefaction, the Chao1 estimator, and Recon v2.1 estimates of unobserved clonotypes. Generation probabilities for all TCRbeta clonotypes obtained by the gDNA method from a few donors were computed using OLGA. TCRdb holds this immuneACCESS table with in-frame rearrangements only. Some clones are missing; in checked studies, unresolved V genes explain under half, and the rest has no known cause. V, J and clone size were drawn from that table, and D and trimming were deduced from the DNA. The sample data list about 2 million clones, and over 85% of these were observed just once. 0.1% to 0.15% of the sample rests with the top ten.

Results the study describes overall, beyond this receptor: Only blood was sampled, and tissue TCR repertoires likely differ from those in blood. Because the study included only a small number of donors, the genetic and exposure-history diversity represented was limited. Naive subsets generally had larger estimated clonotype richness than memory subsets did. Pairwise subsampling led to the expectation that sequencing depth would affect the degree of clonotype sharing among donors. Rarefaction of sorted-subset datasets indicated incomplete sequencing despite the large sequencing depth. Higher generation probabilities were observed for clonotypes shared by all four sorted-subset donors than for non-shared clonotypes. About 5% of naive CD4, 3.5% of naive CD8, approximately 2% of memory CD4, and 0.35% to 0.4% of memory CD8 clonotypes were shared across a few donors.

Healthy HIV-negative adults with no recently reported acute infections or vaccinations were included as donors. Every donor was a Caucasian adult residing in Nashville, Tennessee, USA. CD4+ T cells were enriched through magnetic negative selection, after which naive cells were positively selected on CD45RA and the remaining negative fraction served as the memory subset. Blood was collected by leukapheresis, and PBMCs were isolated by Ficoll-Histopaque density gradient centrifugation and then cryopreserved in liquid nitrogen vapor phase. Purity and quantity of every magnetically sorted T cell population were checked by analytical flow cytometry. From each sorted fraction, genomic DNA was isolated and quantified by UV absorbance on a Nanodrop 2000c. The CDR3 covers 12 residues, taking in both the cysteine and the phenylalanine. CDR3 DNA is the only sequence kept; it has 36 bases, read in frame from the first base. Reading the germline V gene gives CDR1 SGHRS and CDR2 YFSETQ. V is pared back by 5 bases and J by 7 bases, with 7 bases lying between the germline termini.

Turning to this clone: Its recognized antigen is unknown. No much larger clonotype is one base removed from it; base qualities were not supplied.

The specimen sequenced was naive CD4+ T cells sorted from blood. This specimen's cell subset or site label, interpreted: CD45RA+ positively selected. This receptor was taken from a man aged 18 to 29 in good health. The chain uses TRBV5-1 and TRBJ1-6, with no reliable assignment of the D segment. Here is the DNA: TGCGCCAGCAGGGTCGGGAATTCACCCCTCCACTTT. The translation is CASRVGNSPLHF.